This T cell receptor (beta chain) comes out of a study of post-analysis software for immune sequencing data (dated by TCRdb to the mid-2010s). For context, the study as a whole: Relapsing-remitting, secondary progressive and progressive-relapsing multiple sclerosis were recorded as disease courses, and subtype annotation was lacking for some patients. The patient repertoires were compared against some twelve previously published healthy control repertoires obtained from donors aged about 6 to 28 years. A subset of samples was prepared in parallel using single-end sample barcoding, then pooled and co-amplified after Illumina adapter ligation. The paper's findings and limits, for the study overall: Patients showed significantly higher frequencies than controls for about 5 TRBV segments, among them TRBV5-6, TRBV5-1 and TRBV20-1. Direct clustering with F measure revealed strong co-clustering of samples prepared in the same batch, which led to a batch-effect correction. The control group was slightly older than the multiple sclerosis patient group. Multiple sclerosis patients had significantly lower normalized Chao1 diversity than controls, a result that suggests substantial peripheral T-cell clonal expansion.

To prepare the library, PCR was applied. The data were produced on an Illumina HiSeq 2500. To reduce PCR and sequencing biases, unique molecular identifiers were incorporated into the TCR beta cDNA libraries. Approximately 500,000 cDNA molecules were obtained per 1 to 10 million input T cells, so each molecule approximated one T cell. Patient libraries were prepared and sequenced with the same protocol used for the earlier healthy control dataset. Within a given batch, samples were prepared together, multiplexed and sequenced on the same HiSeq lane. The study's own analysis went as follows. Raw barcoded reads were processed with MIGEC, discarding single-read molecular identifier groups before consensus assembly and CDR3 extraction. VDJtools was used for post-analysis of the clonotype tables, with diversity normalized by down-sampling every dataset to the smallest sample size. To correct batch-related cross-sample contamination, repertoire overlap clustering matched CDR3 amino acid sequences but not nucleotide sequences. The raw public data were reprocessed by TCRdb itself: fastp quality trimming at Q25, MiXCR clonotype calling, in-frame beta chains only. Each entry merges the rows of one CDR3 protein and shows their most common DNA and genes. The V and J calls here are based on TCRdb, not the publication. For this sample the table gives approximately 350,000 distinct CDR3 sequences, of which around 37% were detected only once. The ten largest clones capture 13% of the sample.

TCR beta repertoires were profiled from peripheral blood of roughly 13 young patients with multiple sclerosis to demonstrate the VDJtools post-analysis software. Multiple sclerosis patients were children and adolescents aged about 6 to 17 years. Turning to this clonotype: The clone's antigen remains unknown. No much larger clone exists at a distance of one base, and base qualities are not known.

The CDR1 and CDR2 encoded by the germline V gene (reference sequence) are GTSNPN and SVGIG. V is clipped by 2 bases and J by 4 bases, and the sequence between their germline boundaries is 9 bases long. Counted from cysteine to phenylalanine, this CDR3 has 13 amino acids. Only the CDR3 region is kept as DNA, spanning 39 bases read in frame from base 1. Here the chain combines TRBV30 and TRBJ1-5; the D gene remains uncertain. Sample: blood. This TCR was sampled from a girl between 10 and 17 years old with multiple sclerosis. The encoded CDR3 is CAWSSRFNQPQHF. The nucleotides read TGTGCCTGGAGTAGCAGATTTAATCAGCCCCAGCATTTT.